This T cell receptor beta chain was captured in a study of T cells in Graves' hyperthyroidism and ophthalmopathy. At least ten counts were recorded for this clonotype. What it binds is unknown. V was clipped by 3 bases and J by 5 bases, with 5 bases between them. Germline V gene data show CDR1 as DFQATT and CDR2 as SNEGSKA (reference sequence). The CDR3 loop spans 11 amino acids. The study's findings and limits: Ophthalmopathy was separated from stable hyperthyroidism by a 13 V-J model. In validation, the model predicted ophthalmopathy. These predictions came a median about 6.5 months before onset.

Newly diagnosed hyperthyroidism, duration under 2 months, in patients aged 18 to 65. Researchers amplified the TCR beta CDR3 regions from RNA transcripts. Using the HTBI primer set, a first-round RT-PCR was run on the TCR CDR3. TCRdb passed the multiplex PCR reads through MiXCR, listing each CDR3 protein once. The repertoire holds roughly 200,000 distinct CDR3 sequences, with about 16% as singletons. This sequence originates from a man aged 40-49 years with Graves' hyperthyroidism. The chain carries TRBV20-1 and TRBJ2-1; D gene uncertain. Sequences were obtained from blood. The DNA of the CDR3 is TGCAGTGCTAGCCTAAACAATGAGCAGTTCTTC. This codes for CSASLNNEQFF.